This T cell receptor (beta chain) derives from a study of Graves' ophthalmopathy and Graves' hyperthyroidism. Whole-study findings and limits: Blood shared most expanded thyroid clonotypes above 0.001 frequency.

Turning to this clonotype: Antigen specificity is unknown.

TCR beta CDR3 amplification used RNA transcripts. HTBI primers were employed in first-round RT-PCR, then a second-round multiplex PCR followed. TCRdb used MiXCR to reprocess the multiplex PCR reads, holding one entry per CDR3 protein. Here the sample spans over a million distinct CDR3 sequences, about two fifths being singletons. This CDR3 has 14 amino acids. Germline trimming cut 3 bases from V and 9 bases from J; bases unmatched to any gene: 9. Per the germline V gene, CDR1 is SGHVS and CDR2 is FQNEAQ. The sample was peripheral blood or thyroid tissue (not recorded which). This rearrangement joins TRBV7-8 to TRBJ1-2; 8 positions agree with TRBD1. The TCR sequence derives from an adult man with Graves' hyperthyroidism. CDR3 amino acids: CASSLEWTGPRYTF. Here the CDR3 DNA reads TGTGCCAGCAGCTTGGAGTGGACAGGGCCCCGCTACACCTTC. The complete variable domain, with remaining parts taken from reference TRBV7-8 and TRBJ1-2, reads GAGVSQSPRYKVAKRGQDVALRCDPISGHVSLFWYQQALGQGPEFLTYFQNEAQLDKSGLPSDRFFAERPEGSVSTLKIQRTQQEDSAVYLCASSLEWTGPRYTFGSGTRLTVV.